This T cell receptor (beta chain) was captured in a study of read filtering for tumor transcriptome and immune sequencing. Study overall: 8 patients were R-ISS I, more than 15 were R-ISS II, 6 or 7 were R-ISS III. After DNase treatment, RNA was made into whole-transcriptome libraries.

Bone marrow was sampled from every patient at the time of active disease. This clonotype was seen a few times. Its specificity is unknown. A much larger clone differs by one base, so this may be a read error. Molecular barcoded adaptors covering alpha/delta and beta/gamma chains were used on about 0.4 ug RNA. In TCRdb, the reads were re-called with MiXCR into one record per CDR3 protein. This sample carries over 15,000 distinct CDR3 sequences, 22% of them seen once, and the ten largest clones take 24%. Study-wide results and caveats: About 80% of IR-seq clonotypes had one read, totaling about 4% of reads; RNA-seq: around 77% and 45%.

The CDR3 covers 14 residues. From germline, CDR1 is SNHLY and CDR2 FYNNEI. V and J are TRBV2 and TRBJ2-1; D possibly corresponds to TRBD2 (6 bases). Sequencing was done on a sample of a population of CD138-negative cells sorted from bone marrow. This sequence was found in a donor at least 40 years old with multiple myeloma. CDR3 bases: TGTGCCAGCAATAACCGTGGGAGGCCCAATGAGCAGCTCTTC. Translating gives CASNNRGRPNEQLF.